A selection of T cell receptor beta chains follows, all from one sample in a study of human T cells and chemical hapten exposure. TCRdb reprocessed the RACE reads via MiXCR and lists one record per CDR3 protein. The data contain tens of thousands of distinct CDR3 sequences, 5.5% to 7.5% of them seen just once; the ten biggest clones take up about 1.5%. Sample: whole blood, taken in connection with sensitization to the hapten diphenylcyclopropenone (DPC). The receptors derive from a woman in her 30s with alopecia areata. Some clones in this sample may be carry-over from other donors' samples. Both conserved end residues are part of each CDR3. A D gene is named only where the DNA matches it firmly. Clone size is stated in some rows and not others, as once, few, many or a class when expanded.

d_call	v_call	clone_size	j_call	cdr3_aa	cdr3_nt
.	TRBV19	.	TRBJ1-5	CASSTWGRVNQPQHF	TGTGCCAGTAGTACCTGGGGCCGAGTTAATCAGCCCCAGCATTTT
TRBD1	TRBV6-4	.	TRBJ1-2	CASSDYPDRGNYGYTF	TGTGCCAGCAGTGACTACCCCGACAGGGGGAACTATGGCTACACCTTC
TRBD1	TRBV12-3/TRBV12-4	many	TRBJ2-4	CASSFSPSSRPKKGALAKNIQYF	TGTGCCAGCAGTTTTAGCCCCTCTTCCCGTCCGAAAAAGGGGGCCCTAGCCAAAAACATTCAGTACTTC
.	TRBV6-1	few	TRBJ1-5	CASSEGDKNNQPQHF	TGTGCCAGCAGTGAAGGGGACAAAAACAATCAGCCCCAGCATTTT
TRBD2	TRBV5-1	many	TRBJ2-5	CASSVAGGGETQYF	TGCGCCAGCAGCGTAGCGGGGGGCGGGGAGACCCAGTACTTC
.	TRBV19	few	TRBJ2-7	CASSIDGGSSYEQYF	TGTGCCAGTAGTATAGACGGCGGTAGCTCCTACGAGCAGTACTTC
TRBD2	TRBV20-1	many	TRBJ2-1	CSAGTSGSNEQFF	TGCAGTGCCGGGACTAGCGGGTCCAATGAGCAGTTCTTC
.	TRBV20-1	many	TRBJ2-3	CSARDPLATDTQYF	TGCAGTGCTAGAGATCCCCTAGCGACAGATACGCAGTATTTT
TRBD1	TRBV6-5	few	TRBJ1-1	CASSYSANQQGRFAAFF	TGTGCCAGCAGTTACTCTGCCAACCAACAGGGGCGGTTTGCAGCTTTCTTT
.	TRBV5-1	medium-sized	TRBJ1-2	CASSLGGFGYTF	TGCGCCAGCAGCTTGGGGGGCTTTGGCTACACCTTC
.	TRBV20-1	few	TRBJ1-1	CSARVAANTEAFF	TGCAGTGCTAGAGTTGCAGCGAACACTGAAGCTTTCTTT
.	TRBV5-1	.	TRBJ1-2	CASSSTTVYGYTF	TGCGCCAGCAGCTCGACGACGGTCTATGGCTACACCTTC
TRBD1	TRBV20-1	many	TRBJ2-3	CSARAQGGATTDTQYF	TGCAGTGCTAGAGCGCAAGGGGGCGCAACAACAGATACGCAGTATTTT
.	TRBV20-1	many	TRBJ2-7	CSARVPPGGPTYEQYF	TGCAGTGCTAGAGTCCCCCCGGGGGGCCCTACCTACGAGCAGTACTTC
.	TRBV4-2	many	TRBJ2-7	CASSQGEPGAYEQYF	TGTGCCAGCAGCCAGGGGGAACCAGGGGCCTACGAGCAGTACTTC
.	TRBV18	many	TRBJ2-5	CASSPGGSETQYF	TGTGCCAGCTCACCAGGGGGATCGGAGACCCAGTACTTC
.	TRBV7-9	many	TRBJ1-5	CASSLGVEPQHF	TGTGCCAGCAGCTTAGGAGTGGAGCCCCAGCATTTT
TRBD1	TRBV5-6	many	TRBJ2-7	CASSRDRRHEQYF	TGTGCCAGCAGCCGGGACAGGCGCCACGAGCAGTACTTC
.	TRBV20-1	.	TRBJ2-7	CSAPDREYEQYF	TGCAGTGCGCCGGACAGAGAGTACGAGCAGTACTTC
.	TRBV5-1	many	TRBJ1-2	CASSLAYGQPYGYTF	TGCGCCAGCAGCTTGGCTTATGGACAGCCCTATGGCTACACCTTC
TRBD1	TRBV7-2	.	TRBJ2-7	CASSAGTGGVNEQYF	TGTGCCAGCAGCGCCGGGACAGGGGGCGTGAACGAGCAGTACTTC
.	TRBV12-3/TRBV12-4	many	TRBJ1-6	CASSLAGSGSPLHF	TGTGCCAGCAGTTTAGCGGGGAGCGGTTCACCCCTCCACTTT
.	TRBV11-2	many	TRBJ2-3	CASSFIGADTQYF	TGTGCCAGCAGCTTTATCGGGGCAGATACGCAGTATTTT
.	TRBV5-1	few	TRBJ1-1	CASSQQTNTEAFF	TGCGCCAGCAGTCAACAGACGAACACTGAAGCTTTCTTT
.	TRBV12-3/TRBV12-4	many	TRBJ2-6	CASSFPYSGANVLTF	TGTGCCAGCAGTTTCCCTTACTCTGGGGCCAACGTCCTGACTTTC
TRBD2	TRBV7-8	.	TRBJ2-1	CASTLLKGGRYNEQFF	TGTGCCAGCACTCTCCTAAAGGGAGGGCGTTACAATGAGCAGTTCTTC
.	TRBV12-3/TRBV12-4	many	TRBJ2-7	CASSPLPSSEQYF	TGTGCCAGCAGTCCCCTTCCATCTTCAGAGCAGTACTTC
.	TRBV27	many	TRBJ2-3	CASSLGGFTDTQYF	TGTGCCAGCAGTTTAGGAGGGTTCACAGATACGCAGTATTTT
TRBD2	TRBV4-2	.	TRBJ2-3	CASSQEGVAGVDTQYF	TGTGCCAGCAGCCAAGAAGGGGTAGCGGGCGTCGATACGCAGTATTTT
.	TRBV5-6	many	TRBJ2-1	CASRLRRTYNEQFF	TGTGCCAGCAGATTACGAAGGACTTACAATGAGCAGTTCTTC
.	TRBV12-3/TRBV12-4	many	TRBJ1-1	CASLLSNLNTEAFF	TGTGCCAGCCTCTTGTCTAACCTGAACACTGAAGCTTTCTTT
.	TRBV7-8	.	TRBJ1-2	CASSLVGQPQYGYTF	TGTGCCAGCAGCTTAGTCGGACAGCCGCAATATGGCTACACCTTC
.	TRBV5-6	many	TRBJ2-7	CASSLVAPGYEQYF	TGTGCCAGCAGCTTGGTTGCACCTGGATACGAGCAGTACTTC
.	TRBV7-9	many	TRBJ2-1	CASSQSSYNEQFF	TGTGCCAGCAGCCAGAGCTCCTACAATGAGCAGTTCTTC
TRBD1	TRBV24-1	many	TRBJ2-1	CATSDLTGQRFF	TGTGCCACCAGTGATTTGACGGGACAGAGGTTCTTC
.	TRBV5-1	many	TRBJ1-1	CASSLQGMVDSEAFF	TGCGCCAGCAGCTTGCAGGGCATGGTGGACTCTGAAGCTTTCTTT
.	TRBV2	.	TRBJ1-5	CASGRAHNQPQHF	TGTGCCAGCGGCAGGGCCCACAATCAGCCCCAGCATTTT
.	TRBV5-4	.	TRBJ1-1	CASSLRGAIEAFF	TGTGCCAGCAGCCTACGGGGAGCGATTGAAGCTTTCTTT
TRBD1	TRBV5-1	many	TRBJ1-1	CASSFTGTGRTEAFF	TGCGCCAGCAGCTTTACCGGGACAGGGAGGACTGAAGCTTTCTTT
.	TRBV30	many	TRBJ2-5	CAWGGGGGGETQYF	TGTGCCTGGGGGGGTGGGGGAGGAGGAGAGACCCAGTACTTC
.	TRBV5-1	many	TRBJ1-2	CASSTTYNYGYTF	TGCGCCAGCAGCACAACGTATAACTATGGCTACACCTTC
TRBD2	TRBV5-1	many	TRBJ2-3	CASSFSGGSADTQYF	TGCGCCAGCAGCTTTAGCGGGGGGAGCGCAGATACGCAGTATTTT